This T cell receptor (beta chain) was retrieved from a study of T cells in Graves' hyperthyroidism and ophthalmopathy. This clonotype was found a few times. TCR beta CDR3 regions were amplified from RNA transcripts. The TCR CDR3 first-round RT-PCR relied on the HTBI primer set. TCRdb re-analysed the multiplex PCR reads in MiXCR, keeping a single row per CDR3 protein. The sample has about 600,000 distinct CDR3 sequences; around 15% are singletons. The V gene's germline CDR1 is LGHNA and CDR2 YSLEER. This CDR3 region has 17 residues. The ends were cut back, 0 bases at V and 1 base at J, with 12 bases in the middle.

The rearrangement links TRBV4-3 to TRBJ2-2, with a tentative D call TRBD2 (6 bases). The receptor comes from a woman between 50 and 59 years old with Graves' ophthalmopathy. The sequenced sample consisted of blood. CDR3 nucleotide sequence: TGCGCCAGCAGCCAAGATACCACGGGGGTGAACACCGGGGAGCTGTTTTTT. Translating it yields CASSQDTTGVNTGELFF.